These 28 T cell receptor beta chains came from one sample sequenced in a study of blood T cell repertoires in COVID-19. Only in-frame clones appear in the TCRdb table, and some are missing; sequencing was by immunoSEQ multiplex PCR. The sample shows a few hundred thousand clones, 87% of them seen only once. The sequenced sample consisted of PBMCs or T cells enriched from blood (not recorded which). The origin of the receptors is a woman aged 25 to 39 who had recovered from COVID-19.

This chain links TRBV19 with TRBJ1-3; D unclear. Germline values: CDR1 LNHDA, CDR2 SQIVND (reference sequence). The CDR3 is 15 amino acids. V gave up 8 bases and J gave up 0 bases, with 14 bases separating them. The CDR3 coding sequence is TGTGCCAGTCAGCCGGGTGAGGACTCTGGAAACACCATATATTTT. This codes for CASQPGEDSGNTIYF.

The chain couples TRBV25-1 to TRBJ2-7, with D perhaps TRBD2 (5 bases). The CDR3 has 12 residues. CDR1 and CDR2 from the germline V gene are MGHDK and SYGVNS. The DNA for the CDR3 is TGTGCGGCAGAGGGTCGAGATTACGAGCAGTACTTC. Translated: CAAEGRDYEQYF.

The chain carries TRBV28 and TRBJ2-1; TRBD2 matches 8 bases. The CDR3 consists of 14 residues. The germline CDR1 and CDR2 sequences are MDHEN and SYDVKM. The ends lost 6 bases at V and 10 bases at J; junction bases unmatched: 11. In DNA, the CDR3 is TGTGCCAGCAGCTCCGGGACTAGGGGGATGGAGCAGTTCTTC. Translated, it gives CASSSGTRGMEQFF.

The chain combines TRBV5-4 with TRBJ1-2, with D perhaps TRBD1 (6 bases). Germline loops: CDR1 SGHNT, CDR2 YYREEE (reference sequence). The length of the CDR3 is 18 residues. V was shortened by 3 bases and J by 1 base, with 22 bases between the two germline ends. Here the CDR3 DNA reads TGTGCCAGCAGCTCCCAAGCGGGACAAAGAAGGTTTAACTATGGCTACACCTTC. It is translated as CASSSQAGQRRFNYGYTF.

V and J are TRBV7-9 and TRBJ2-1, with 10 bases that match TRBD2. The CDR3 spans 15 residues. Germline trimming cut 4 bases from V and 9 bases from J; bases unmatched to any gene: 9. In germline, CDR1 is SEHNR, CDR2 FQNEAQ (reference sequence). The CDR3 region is CASSSGTSVSGEQFF. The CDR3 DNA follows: TGTGCCAGCAGCTCCGGGACTAGCGTTTCGGGTGAGCAGTTCTTC. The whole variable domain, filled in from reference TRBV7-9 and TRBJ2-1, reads DTGVSQNPRHKITKRGQNVTFRCDPISEHNRLYWYRQTLGQGPEFLTYFQNEAQLEKSRLLSDRFSAERPKGSFSTLEIQRTEQGDSAMYLCASSSGTSVSGEQFFGPGTRLTVL.

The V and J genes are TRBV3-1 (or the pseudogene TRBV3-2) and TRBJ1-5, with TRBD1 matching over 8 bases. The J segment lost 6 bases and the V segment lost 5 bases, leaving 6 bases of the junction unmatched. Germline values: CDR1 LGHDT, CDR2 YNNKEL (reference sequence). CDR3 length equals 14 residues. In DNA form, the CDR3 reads TGTGCCAGCAGCGCCTCAGGGGGCGGTCAGCCCCAGCATTTT. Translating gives CASSASGGGQPQHF.

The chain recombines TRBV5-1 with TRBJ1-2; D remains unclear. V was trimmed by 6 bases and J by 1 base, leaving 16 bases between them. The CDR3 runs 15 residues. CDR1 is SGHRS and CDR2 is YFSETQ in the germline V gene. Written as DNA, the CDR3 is TGCGCCAGCACCCCTGGGCAGACGGATAACTATGGCTACACCTTC. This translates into CASTPGQTDNYGYTF.

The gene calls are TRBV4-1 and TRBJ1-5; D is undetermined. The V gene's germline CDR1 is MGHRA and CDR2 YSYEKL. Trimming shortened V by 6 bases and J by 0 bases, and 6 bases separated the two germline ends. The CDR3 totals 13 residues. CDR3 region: CASSRYSNQPQHF. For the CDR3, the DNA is TGCGCCAGCAGTCGCTATAGCAATCAGCCCCAGCATTTT.

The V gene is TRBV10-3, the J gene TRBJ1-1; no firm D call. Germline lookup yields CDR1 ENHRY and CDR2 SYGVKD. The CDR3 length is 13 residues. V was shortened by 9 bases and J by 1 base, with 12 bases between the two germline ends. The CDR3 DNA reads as TGTGCCATACAACCAGGCAAGAACACTGAAGCTTTCTTT. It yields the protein CAIQPGKNTEAFF.

Here the CDR3 reads CASSLGTAQETQYF. The DNA for the CDR3 is TGTGCCAGCAGCTTAGGGACAGCGCAAGAGACCCAGTACTTC. The genes are TRBV7-3 and TRBJ2-5; 7 bases are a match to TRBD1. The V segment lost 2 bases and the J segment 2 bases; nucleotides outside the gene matches: 2. From germline, CDR1 is SGHTA and CDR2 FQGTGA. The CDR3 is 14 amino acids.

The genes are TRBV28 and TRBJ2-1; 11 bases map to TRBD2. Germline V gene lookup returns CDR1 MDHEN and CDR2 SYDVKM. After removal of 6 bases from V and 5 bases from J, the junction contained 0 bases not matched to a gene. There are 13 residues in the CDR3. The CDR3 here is CASRGLADNEQFF. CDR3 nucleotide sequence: TGTGCCAGCAGGGGACTAGCGGACAATGAGCAGTTCTTC.

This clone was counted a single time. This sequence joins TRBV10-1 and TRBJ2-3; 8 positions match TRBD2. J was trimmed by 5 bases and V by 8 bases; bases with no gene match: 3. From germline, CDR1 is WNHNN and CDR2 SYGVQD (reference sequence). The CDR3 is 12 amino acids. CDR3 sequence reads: CASGLAGDTQYF. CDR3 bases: TGCGCCAGCGGACTAGCAGGAGATACGCAGTATTTT.

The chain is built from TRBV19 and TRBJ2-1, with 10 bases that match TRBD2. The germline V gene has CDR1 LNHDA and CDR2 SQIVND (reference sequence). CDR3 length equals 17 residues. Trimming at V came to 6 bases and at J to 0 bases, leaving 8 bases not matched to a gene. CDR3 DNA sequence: TGTGCCAGTAGCAAGAACTTAGCGGGGGGCTCCTACAATGAGCAGTTCTTC. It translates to CASSKNLAGGSYNEQFF.

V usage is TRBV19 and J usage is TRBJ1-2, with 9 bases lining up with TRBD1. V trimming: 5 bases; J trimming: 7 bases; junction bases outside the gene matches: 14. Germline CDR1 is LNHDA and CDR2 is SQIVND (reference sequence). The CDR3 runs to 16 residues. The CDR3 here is CASSPGRTGDRAGYTF. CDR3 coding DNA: TGTGCCAGTAGTCCGGGTCGGACAGGGGATCGAGCTGGCTACACCTTC. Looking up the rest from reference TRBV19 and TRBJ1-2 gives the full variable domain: DGGITQSPKYLFRKEGQNVTLSCEQNLNHDAMYWYRQDPGQGLRLIYYSQIVNDFQKGDIAEGYSVSREKKESFPLTVTSAQKNPTAFYLCASSPGRTGDRAGYTFGSGTRLTVV.

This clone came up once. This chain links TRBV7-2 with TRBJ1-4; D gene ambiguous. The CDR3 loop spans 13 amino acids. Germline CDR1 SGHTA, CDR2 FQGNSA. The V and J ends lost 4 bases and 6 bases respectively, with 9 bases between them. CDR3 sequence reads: CASSSYGDEKLFF. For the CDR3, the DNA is TGTGCCAGCAGCTCCTACGGGGATGAAAAACTGTTTTTT.

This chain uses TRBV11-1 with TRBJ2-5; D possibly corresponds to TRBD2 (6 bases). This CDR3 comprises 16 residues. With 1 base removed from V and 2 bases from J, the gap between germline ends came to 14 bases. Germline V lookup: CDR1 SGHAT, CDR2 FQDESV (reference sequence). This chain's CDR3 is CASSLVGFAGQETQYF. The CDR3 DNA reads TGTGCCAGCAGCTTAGTGGGTTTCGCGGGACAAGAGACCCAGTACTTC.

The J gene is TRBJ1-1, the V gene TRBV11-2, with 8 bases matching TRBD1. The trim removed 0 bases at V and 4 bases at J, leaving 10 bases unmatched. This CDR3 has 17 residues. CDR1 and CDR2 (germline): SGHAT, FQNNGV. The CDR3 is CASSLDRGRTGPTEAFF. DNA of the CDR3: TGTGCCAGCAGCTTAGATCGGGGTAGGACAGGGCCCACTGAAGCTTTCTTT.

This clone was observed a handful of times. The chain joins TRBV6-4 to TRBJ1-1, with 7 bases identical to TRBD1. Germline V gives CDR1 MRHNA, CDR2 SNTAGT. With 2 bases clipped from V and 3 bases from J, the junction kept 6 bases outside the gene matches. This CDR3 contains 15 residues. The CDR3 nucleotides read TGTGCCAGCAGTGACAGGGAAGGGGGCTACACTGAAGCTTTCTTT. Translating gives CASSDREGGYTEAFF.

CDR3 coding DNA: TGTGCCAGCAGCGCAGGGGGCAATCAGCCCCAGCATTTT. Translating it yields CASSAGGNQPQHF. The gene calls are TRBV5-8 and TRBJ1-5, with D possibly matching TRBD1 (6 bases). Germline V gives CDR1 SGHTS, CDR2 YDEGEE. The CDR3 has 13 residues. The V end was cut by 4 bases, the J end by 2 bases, with 7 bases between.

The CDR3 coding sequence is TGTGCCAGCAGCTTGGCCATCTACGAGCAGTACTTC. Its translation: CASSLAIYEQYF. This sequence joins TRBV5-8 and TRBJ2-7; D call uncertain. V was trimmed by 0 bases and J by 3 bases, leaving 4 bases between them. CDR3 length equals 12 residues. Germline V gene data show CDR1 as SGHTS and CDR2 as YDEGEE.

CDR3 residues: CASSSSGGEVKNIQYF. The CDR3 DNA follows: TGCGCCAGCAGCTCCTCAGGGGGCGAGGTCAAAAACATTCAGTACTTC. This chain joins TRBV5-1 and TRBJ2-4; 8 bases match TRBD1. The V and J ends lost 3 bases and 3 bases, in that order; junction bases with no gene match: 8. The CDR3 has 16 residues. Germline V gives CDR1 SGHRS, CDR2 YFSETQ.

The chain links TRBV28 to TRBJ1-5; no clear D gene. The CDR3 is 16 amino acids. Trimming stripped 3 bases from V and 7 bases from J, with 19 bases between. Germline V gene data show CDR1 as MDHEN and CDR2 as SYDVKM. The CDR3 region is CASSFVIRVYGQPQHF. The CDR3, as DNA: TGTGCCAGCAGTTTCGTCATCCGGGTTTATGGGCAGCCCCAGCATTTT.

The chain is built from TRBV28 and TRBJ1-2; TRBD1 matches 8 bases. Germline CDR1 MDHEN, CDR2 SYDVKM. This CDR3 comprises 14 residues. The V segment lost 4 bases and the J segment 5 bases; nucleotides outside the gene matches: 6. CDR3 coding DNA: TGTGCCAGCAGTTATGGACAGGGAAGGTATGGCTACACCTTC. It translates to CASSYGQGRYGYTF.

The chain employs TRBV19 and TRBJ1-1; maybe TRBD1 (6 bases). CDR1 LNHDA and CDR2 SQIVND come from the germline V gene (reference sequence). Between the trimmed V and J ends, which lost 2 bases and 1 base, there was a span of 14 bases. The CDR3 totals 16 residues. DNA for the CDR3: TGTGCCAGTAGTATATTCTGGGCAGGGGAGAACACTGAAGCTTTCTTT. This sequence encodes CASSIFWAGENTEAFF.

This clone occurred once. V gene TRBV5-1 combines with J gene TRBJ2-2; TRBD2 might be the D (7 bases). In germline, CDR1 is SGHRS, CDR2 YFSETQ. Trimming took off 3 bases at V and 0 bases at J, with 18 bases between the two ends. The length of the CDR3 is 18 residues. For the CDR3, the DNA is TGCGCCAGCAGCTATGGGGGGGCCGTTACCGCGAACACCGGGGAGCTGTTTTTT. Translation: CASSYGGAVTANTGELFF.

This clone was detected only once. The CDR3 reads CASKNWGGNQETQYF. The CDR3 DNA reads as TGTGCCAGTAAAAACTGGGGGGGGAACCAAGAGACCCAGTACTTC. The J gene is TRBJ2-5, the V gene TRBV7-2; 7 nucleotides line up with TRBD2. In germline, CDR1 is SGHTA, CDR2 FQGNSA. V lost 9 bases, J lost 0 bases, and 10 bases stayed unmatched. CDR3 length equals 15 residues.

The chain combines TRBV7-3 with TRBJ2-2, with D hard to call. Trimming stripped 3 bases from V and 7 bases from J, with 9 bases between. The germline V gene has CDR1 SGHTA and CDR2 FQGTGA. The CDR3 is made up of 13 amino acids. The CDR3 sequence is CASSFLEVGELFF. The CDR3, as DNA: TGTGCCAGCAGCTTCCTCGAGGTCGGGGAGCTGTTTTTT.

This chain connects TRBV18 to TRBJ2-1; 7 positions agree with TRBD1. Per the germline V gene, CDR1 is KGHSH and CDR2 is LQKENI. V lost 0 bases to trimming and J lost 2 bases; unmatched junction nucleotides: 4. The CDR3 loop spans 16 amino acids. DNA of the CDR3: TGTGCCAGCTCACCACCAGGGGGCTTCACCTACAATGAGCAGTTCTTC. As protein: CASSPPGGFTYNEQFF.